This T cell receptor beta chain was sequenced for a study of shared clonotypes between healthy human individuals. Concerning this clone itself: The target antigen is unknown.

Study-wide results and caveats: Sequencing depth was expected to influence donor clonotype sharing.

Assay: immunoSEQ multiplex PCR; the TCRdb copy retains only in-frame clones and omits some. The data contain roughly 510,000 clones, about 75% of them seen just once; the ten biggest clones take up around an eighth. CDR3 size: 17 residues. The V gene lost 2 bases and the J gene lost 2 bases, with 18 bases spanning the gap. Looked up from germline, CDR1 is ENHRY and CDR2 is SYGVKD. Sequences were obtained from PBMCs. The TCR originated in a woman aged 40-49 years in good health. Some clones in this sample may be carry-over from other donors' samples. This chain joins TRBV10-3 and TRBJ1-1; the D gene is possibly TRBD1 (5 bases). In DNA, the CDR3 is TGTGCCATCAGTGAGGGGATTATCGGGACCCTTAACACTGAAGCTTTCTTT. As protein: CAISEGIIGTLNTEAFF.